The 3 T cell receptor beta chains reported below all come from one sample, sequenced in a study of cytomegalovirus exposure and HLA in healthy donors. The PCR ran on 60 Vbeta and 13 Jbeta primers. TCRdb's copy holds only in-frame clones and misses some; the assay was immunoSEQ multiplex PCR. Altogether 200,000 or so clones are present, 84% being singletons, with the ten largest covering around 0.24%. Sequencing used PBMCs. These receptors all stem from a boy aged 10-17 years in good health and CMV-seronegative.

This clone has just a few counts. The rearrangement uses TRBV4-2 and TRBJ2-3, with D unresolved. The CDR3 extends over 13 amino acids. Germline lookup yields CDR1 LGHNA and CDR2 YNFKEQ. The germline V and J ends were trimmed by 1 base and 4 bases, with 6 bases remaining between them. This CDR3 is CASSQVFADTQYF. CDR3 DNA: TGTGCCAGCAGCCAAGTTTTCGCAGATACGCAGTATTTT.

The chain recombines TRBV6-5 with TRBJ2-1, with D possibly matching TRBD2 (7 bases). Trimming left V 0 bases short and J 7 bases short, with 13 bases between. The CDR3 is 15 residues long. Germline assignment: CDR1 MNHEY and CDR2 SVGAGI. Here the CDR3 DNA reads TGTGCCAGCAGTTACTCGATACAGGGAGGGAATGAGCAGTTCTTC. It codes for CASSYSIQGGNEQFF.

J is TRBJ1-3 and V is TRBV5-6; 10 nucleotides align to TRBD1. V was pared by 5 bases and J by 6 bases, with 8 bases of the junction left unmatched. Germline values: CDR1 SGHDT, CDR2 YYEEEE. CDR3 length equals 15 residues. The CDR3 reads CASSPGTGALNTIYF. DNA for the CDR3: TGTGCCAGCAGTCCCGGGACAGGGGCTTTAAACACCATATATTTT.